This T cell receptor beta chain was observed in a study of blood T cell repertoires in COVID-19. Study overall: The samples span acute and convalescent COVID-19 from the United States, Italy and Spain. T cells, B-cell-depleted T cells, or PBMCs supplied cDNA or gDNA.

How the authors handled the data: Estimation of nucleated cell counts was performed using reference gene primer amplification. The table came from immunoSEQ multiplex PCR; TCRdb's copy has only in-frame clones and leaves some out. That table is the source of V, J and clone size, and D and trimming were worked out from the DNA. The sample holds about 75,000 clones; over 80% are singletons and the top ten take around 6.3%. What was sequenced was peripheral blood. The TCR comes from a woman aged 45-65 years with acute or convalescent COVID-19.

The CDR3 DNA reads as TGCAGTGCTAGAAGGGGGGGTGGGCAGTTCTTC. This codes for CSARRGGGQFF. The chain employs TRBV20-1 and TRBJ2-1; D possibly corresponds to TRBD2 (7 bases). Trimming shortened V by 2 bases and J by 12 bases, and 11 bases separated the two germline ends. The CDR3 has 11 residues. In germline, CDR1 is DFQATT, CDR2 SNEGSKA (reference sequence).